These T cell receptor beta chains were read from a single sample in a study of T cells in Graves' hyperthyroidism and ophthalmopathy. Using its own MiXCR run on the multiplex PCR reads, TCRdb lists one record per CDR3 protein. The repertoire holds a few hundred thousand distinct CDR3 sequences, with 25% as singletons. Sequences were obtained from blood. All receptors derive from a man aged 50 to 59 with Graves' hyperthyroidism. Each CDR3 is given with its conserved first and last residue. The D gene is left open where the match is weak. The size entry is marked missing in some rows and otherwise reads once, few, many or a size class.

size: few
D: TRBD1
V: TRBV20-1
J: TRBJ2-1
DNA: TGCAGTGCTACGGACAGGGAGTACAATGAGCAGTTCTTC
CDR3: CSATDREYNEQFF

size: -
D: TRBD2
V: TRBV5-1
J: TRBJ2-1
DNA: TGCGCCAGCAGCCCTAGCGGTTGGAATGAGCAGTTCTTC
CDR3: CASSPSGWNEQFF

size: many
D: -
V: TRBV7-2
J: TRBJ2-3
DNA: TGTGCCAGCAGCTTAGCGGGTGGGAGAAGAGATACGCAGTATTTT
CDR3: CASSLAGGRRDTQYF

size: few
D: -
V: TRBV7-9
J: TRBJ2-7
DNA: TGTGCCAGCAGCTTGGGGCACTTGGAGCAGTACTTC
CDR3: CASSLGHLEQYF

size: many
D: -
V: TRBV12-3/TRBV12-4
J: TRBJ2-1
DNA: TGTGCCAGCAGCTTAGTCCCCACTGAGCAGTTCTTC
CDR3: CASSLVPTEQFF

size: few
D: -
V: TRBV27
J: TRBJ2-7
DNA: TGTGCCAGCAGTGTCGGGAGAGGCATAGGCGAGCAGTACTTC
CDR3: CASSVGRGIGEQYF

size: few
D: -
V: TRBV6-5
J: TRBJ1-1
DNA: TGTGCCAGCAGTTACGGCCGATCGGGCCTTACTGAAGCTTTCTTT
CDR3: CASSYGRSGLTEAFF

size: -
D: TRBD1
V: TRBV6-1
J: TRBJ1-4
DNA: TGTGCCAGCAAAGAGGACAGGGGAGAAGAAAAACTGTTTTTT
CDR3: CASKEDRGEEKLFF

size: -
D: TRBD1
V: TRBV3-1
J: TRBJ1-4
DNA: TGTGCCAGCAGCGATACAGGGGGCGTTGAAAAACTGTTTTTT
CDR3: CASSDTGGVEKLFF

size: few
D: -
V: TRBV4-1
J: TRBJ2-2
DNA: TGCGCCAGCAGCCAAGTGGGTCTAGCCCCCGGGGAGCTGTTTTTT
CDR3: CASSQVGLAPGELFF

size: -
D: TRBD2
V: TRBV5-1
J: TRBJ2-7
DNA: TGCGCCAGCAGCTTGAGGGGAGGGGACTACGAGCAGTACTTC
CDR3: CASSLRGGDYEQYF

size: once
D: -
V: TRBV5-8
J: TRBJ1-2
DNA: TGTGCCAGCAGCTATGACAGAGCGTCTAATGGCTACACCTTC
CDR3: CASSYDRASNGYTF

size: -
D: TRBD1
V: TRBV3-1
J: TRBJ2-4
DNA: TGTGTCAGCAGCCAAGGGGACAGGGACGGAAACATTCAGTACTTC
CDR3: CVSSQGDRDGNIQYF

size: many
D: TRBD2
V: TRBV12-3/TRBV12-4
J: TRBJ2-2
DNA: TGTGCCAGCAGTCATAGGACTAGCGGGAACACCGGGGAGCTGTTTTTT
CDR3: CASSHRTSGNTGELFF

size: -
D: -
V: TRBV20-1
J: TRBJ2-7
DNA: TGCAGTGCTAGAGATCGAGTGACCTCCTACGAGCAGTACTTC
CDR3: CSARDRVTSYEQYF

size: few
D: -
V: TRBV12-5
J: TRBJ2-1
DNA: TGTGCTAGTGGTTTAGGACAGAGCTCCTACAATGAGCAGTTCTTC
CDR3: CASGLGQSSYNEQFF

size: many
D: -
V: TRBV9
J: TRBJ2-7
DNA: TGTGCCAGCAGCGGCGGGGTCGGAAGTGAGCAGTACTTC
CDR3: CASSGGVGSEQYF

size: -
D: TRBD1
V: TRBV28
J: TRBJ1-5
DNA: TGTGCCAGCAGTTCTGGACAGGGCACGGGCAATCAGCCCCAGCATTTT
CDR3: CASSSGQGTGNQPQHF

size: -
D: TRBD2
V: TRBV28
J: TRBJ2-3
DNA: TGTGCCAGCCTCCCGGGGGGTAGCACAGATACGCAGTATTTT
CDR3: CASLPGGSTDTQYF

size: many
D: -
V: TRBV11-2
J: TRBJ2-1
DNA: TGTGCCAGCAGCTTAGGCCGGATTTCTAATGAGCAGTTCTTC
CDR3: CASSLGRISNEQFF

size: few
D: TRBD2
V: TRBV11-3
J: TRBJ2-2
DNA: TGTGCCAGCAGCTCCCGACTAGCGGGAATGTTCGGCGGGGAGCTGTTTTTT
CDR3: CASSSRLAGMFGGELFF

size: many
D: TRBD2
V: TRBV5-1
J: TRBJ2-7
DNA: TGCGCCAGCAGCCGTGCGGGGAGGGCTTCTTCCTACGAGCAGTACTTC
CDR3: CASSRAGRASSYEQYF

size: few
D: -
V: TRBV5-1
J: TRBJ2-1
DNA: TGCGCCAGCAGCTGGGACGGATACAATGAGCAGTTCTTC
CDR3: CASSWDGYNEQFF

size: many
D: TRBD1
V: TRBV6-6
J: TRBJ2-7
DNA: TGTGCCAGCAGTTACGCACCGGGACAGGGGGCAAGGGAGCAGTACTTC
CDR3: CASSYAPGQGAREQYF

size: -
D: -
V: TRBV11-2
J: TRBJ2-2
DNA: TGTGCCAGCAGAACCGACGGGGAGCTGTTTTTT
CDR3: CASRTDGELFF

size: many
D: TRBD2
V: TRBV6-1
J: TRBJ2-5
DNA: TGTGCCAGCAGTTCCTATAGCGGGAGGGAGACCCAGTACTTC
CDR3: CASSSYSGRETQYF

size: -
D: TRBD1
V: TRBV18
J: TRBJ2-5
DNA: TGTGCCAGCTCACCAACCGGGACAGGGGCCGTCGAGACCCAGTACTTC
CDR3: CASSPTGTGAVETQYF

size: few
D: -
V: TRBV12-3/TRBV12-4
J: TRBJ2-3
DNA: TGTGCCAACAGTTTAGGCGGCACAGATACGCAGTATTTT
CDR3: CANSLGGTDTQYF

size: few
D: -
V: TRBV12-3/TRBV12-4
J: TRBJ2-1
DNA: TGTGCCAGCAGTTTAACCAGGGAGCAGTTCTTC
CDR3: CASSLTREQFF

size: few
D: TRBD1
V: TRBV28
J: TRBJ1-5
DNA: TGTGCCAGCAGTTTCCTACAGGGGAACAATCAGCCCCAGCATTTT
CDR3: CASSFLQGNNQPQHF

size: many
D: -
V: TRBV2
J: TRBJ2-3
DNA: TGTGCCAGCAGTGAATTTGTCCCAGATACGCAGTATTTT
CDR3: CASSEFVPDTQYF

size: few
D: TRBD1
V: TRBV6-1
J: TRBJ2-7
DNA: TGTGCCAGCAGAGGGACAGTCCTTACCTACGAGCAGTACTTC
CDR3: CASRGTVLTYEQYF

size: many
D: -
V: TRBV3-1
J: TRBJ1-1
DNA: TGTGCCAGCAGCCAAGGCGGAGGATTTGAAGCTTTCTTT
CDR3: CASSQGGGFEAFF

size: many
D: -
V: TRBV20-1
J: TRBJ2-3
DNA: TGCAGTGCTCCGGCCAGCACAGATACGCAGTATTTT
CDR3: CSAPASTDTQYF

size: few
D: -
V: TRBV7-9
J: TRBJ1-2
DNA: TGTGCCAGCAGTTCCTCCGTGCGGGGGAGCGGCTACACCTTC
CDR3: CASSSSVRGSGYTF

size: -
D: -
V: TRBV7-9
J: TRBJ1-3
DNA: TGTGCCAGCAGGGGGGGATCCGGAAACACCATATATTTT
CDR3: CASRGGSGNTIYF

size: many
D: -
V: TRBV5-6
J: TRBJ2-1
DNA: TGTGCCAGCAGCTTGGACAGGCTCGACCGCAATGAGCAGTTCTTC
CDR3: CASSLDRLDRNEQFF

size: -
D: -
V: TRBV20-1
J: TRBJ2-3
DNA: TGCAGTGCTAGTTCTGGGACCGGGGGTACAGATACGCAGTATTTT
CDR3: CSASSGTGGTDTQYF

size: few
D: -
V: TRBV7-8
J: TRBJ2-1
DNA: TGTGCCAGCAGCTTAGACACGGCCTTAAGTAATGAGCAGTTCTTC
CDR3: CASSLDTALSNEQFF

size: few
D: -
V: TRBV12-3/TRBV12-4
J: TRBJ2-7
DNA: TGTGCCAGCACCTCAACAGGGGGGGGCGAGCAGTACTTC
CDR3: CASTSTGGGEQYF

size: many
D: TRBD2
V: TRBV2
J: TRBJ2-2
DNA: TGTGCCAGCAGTGGACTAGCGAAGAACACCGGGGAGCTGTTTTTT
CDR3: CASSGLAKNTGELFF

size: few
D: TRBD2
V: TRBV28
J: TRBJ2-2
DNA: TGTGCCAGCAGAATAGGGGGACTAGCGGGACGAACGAACACCGGGGAGCTGTTTTTT
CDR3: CASRIGGLAGRTNTGELFF

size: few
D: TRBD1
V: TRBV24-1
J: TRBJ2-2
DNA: TGTGCCACCAGTGATTTTCGGACAGGGGTGGAGACTGGCGGGGAGCTGTTTTTT
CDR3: CATSDFRTGVETGGELFF

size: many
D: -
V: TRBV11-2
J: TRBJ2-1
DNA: TGTGCCAGCAGCCCGGTAGGGGCGCGGAGCTACAATGAGCAGTTCTTC
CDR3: CASSPVGARSYNEQFF

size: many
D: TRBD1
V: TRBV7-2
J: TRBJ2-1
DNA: TGTGCCAGCAGCTGGACAGGGGCTACAGACAATGAGCAGTTCTTC
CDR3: CASSWTGATDNEQFF

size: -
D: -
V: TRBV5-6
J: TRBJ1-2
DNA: TGTGCCAGCAGCTTGTGGGGCGGCTCCTATGGCTACACCTTC
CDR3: CASSLWGGSYGYTF

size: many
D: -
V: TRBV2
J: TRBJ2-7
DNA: TGTGCCAGCAGGACAGGCGGAGCCTACGAGCAGTACTTC
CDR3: CASRTGGAYEQYF

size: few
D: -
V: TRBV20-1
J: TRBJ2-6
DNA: TGCAGTGCCGAGGACTCTGGGGCCAACGTCCTGACTTTC
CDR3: CSAEDSGANVLTF

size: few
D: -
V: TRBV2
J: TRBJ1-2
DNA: TGTGCCAGCAGCATGGACTATGGTTACACCTTC
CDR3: CASSMDYGYTF

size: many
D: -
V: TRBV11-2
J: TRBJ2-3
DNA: TGTGCCAGCAGCCCCGGTCCCTGGCCCACTAGCACAGATACGCAGTATTTT
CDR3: CASSPGPWPTSTDTQYF

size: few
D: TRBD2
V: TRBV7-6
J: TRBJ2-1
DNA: TGTGCCAGCAGCTTAAAACCGACTAGCGGGGGGAATGAGCAGTTCTTC
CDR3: CASSLKPTSGGNEQFF

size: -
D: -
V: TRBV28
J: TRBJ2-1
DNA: TGTGCCAGCAGTTTTCTGGGGGCGGGAGTCAATGAGCAGTTCTTC
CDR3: CASSFLGAGVNEQFF

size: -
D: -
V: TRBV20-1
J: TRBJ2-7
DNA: TGCAGTGCTAGTTCGGTCGGGGAGCAGTACTTC
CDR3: CSASSVGEQYF

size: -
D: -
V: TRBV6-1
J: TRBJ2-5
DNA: TGTGCCAGCAGTTCCACGGACTCCCCGATACCCTACTTC
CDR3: CASSSTDSPIPYF

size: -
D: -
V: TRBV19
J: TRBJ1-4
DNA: TGTGCCAGTAGTCTTGCAACAGGGCCCCGTTCCGAAAAACTGTTTTTT
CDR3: CASSLATGPRSEKLFF

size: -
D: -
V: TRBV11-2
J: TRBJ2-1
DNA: TGTGCCAGCAGCTTAGCCAGGGTTGGTGAGCAGTTCTTC
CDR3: CASSLARVGEQFF

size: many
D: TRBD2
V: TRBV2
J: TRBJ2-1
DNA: TGTGCCAGCAGTGAAGGACTAGCGGGAGGGAACAATGAGCAGTTCTTC
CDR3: CASSEGLAGGNNEQFF

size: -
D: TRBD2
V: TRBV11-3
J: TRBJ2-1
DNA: TGTGCCAGCAGCCCCAACGCGGGGGACAATGAGCAGTTCTTC
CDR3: CASSPNAGDNEQFF

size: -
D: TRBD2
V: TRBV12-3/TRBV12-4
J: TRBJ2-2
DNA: TGTGCCAGCAGTTTCGGACTAGCGGGAGGGGACACCGGGGAGCTGTTTTTT
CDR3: CASSFGLAGGDTGELFF